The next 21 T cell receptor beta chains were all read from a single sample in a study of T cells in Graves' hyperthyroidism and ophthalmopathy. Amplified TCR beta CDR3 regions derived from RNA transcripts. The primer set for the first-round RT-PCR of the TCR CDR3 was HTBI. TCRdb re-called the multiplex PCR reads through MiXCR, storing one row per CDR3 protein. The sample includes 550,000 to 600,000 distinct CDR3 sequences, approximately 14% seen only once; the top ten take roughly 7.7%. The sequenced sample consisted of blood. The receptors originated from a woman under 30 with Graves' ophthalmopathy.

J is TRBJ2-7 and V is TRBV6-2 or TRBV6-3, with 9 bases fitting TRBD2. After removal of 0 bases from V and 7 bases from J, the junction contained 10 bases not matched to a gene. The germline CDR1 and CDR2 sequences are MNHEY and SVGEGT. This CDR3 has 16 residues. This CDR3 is CASSYSKLAGLSEQYF. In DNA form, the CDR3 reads TGTGCCAGCAGTTACTCGAAGCTAGCGGGACTGAGTGAGCAGTACTTC.

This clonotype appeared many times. CDR3 in amino acids: CASRGGQGVHEQYF. In nucleotides, the CDR3 is TGCGCCAGCAGGGGAGGACAGGGTGTCCACGAGCAGTACTTC. This chain connects TRBV5-1 to TRBJ2-7; 8 bases map to TRBD1. The germline gives CDR1 SGHRS, CDR2 YFSETQ. The J segment lost 5 bases and the V segment lost 5 bases, leaving 9 bases of the junction unmatched. The CDR3 is 14 amino acids.

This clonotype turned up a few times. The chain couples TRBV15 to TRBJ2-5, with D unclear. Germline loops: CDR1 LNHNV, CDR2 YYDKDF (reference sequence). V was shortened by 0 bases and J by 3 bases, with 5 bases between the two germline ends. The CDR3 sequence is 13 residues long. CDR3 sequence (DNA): TGTGCCACCAGCAGAGATCCTGAAGAGACCCAGTACTTC. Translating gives CATSRDPEETQYF.

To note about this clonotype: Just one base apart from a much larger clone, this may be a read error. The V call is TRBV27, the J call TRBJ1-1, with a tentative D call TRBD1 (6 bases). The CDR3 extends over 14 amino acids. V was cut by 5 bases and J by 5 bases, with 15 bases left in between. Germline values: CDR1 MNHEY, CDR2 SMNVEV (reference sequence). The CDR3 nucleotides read TGTGCCAGCAGTGGGGGGACACGAAGGACTGAAGCTTTCTTT. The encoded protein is CASSGGTRRTEAFF.

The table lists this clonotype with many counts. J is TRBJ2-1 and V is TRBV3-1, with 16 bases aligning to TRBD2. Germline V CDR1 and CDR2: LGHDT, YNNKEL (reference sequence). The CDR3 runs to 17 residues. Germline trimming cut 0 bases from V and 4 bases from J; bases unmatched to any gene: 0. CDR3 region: CASSQEGLAGGYNEQFF. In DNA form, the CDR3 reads TGTGCCAGCAGCCAAGAGGGACTAGCGGGAGGGTACAATGAGCAGTTCTTC.

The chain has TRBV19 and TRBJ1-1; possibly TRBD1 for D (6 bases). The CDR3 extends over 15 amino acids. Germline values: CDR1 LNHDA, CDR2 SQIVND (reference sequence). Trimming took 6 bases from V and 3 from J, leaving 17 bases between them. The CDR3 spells CASRRDGGPYTEAFF. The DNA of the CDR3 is TGTGCCAGTAGACGGGACGGGGGGCCCTACACTGAAGCTTTCTTT.

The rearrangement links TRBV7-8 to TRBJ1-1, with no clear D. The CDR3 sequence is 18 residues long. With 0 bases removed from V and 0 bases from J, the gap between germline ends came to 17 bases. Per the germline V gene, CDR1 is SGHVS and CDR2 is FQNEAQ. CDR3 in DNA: TGTGCCAGCAGCTTAGCGCGTCCGGGGATAAAAATGAACACTGAAGCTTTCTTT. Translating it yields CASSLARPGIKMNTEAFF.

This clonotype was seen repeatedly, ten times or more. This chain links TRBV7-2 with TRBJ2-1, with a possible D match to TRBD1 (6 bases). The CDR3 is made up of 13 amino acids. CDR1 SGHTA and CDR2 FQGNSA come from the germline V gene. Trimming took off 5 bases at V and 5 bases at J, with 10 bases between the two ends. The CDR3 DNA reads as TGTGCCAGCAGCGGACAGTCACACAATGAGCAGTTCTTC. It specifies CASSGQSHNEQFF. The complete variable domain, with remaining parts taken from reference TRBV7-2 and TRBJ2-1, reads GAGVSQSPSNKVTEKGKDVELRCDPISGHTALYWYRQSLGQGLEFLIYFQGNSAPDKSGLPSDRFSAERTGGSVSTLTIQRTQQEDSAVYLCASSGQSHNEQFFGPGTRLTVL.

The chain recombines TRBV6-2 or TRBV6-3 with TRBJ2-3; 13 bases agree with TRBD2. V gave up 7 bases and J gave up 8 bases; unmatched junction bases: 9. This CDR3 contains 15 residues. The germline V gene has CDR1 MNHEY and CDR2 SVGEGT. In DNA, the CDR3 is TGTGCCAGCATCTCCGGGACTAGCGGGAAAGGTACGCAGTATTTT. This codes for CASISGTSGKGTQYF.

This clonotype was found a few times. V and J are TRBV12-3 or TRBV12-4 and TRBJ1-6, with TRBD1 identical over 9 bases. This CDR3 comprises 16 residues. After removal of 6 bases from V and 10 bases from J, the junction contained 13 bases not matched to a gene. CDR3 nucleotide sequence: TGTGCCAGCAGCTCAAGAACTAGGGACAGGGTATCACCCCTCCACTTT. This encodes CASSSRTRDRVSPLHF.

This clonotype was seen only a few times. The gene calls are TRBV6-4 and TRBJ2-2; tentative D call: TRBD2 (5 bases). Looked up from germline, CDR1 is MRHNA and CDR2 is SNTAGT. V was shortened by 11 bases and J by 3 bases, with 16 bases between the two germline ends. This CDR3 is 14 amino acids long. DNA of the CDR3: TGTGCCCAGCGACTATTAGCACACACCGGGGAGCTGTTTTTT. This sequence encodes CAQRLLAHTGELFF.

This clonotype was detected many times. The CDR3 nucleotides read TGTGCCAGCAGCCCAGGAGGACTTCTACCCTACGAGCAGTACTTC. It is translated as CASSPGGLLPYEQYF. The gene calls are TRBV7-2 and TRBJ2-7; possible D gene TRBD2, 5 bases. The germline V gene encodes CDR1 SGHTA and CDR2 FQGNSA. The ends were cut back, 5 bases at V and 2 bases at J, with 16 bases in the middle. The CDR3 covers 15 residues. The variable domain in full, completed from reference TRBV7-2 and TRBJ2-7, reads GAGVSQSPSNKVTEKGKDVELRCDPISGHTALYWYRQSLGQGLEFLIYFQGNSAPDKSGLPSDRFSAERTGGSVSTLTIQRTQQEDSAVYLCASSPGGLLPYEQYFGPGTRLTVT.

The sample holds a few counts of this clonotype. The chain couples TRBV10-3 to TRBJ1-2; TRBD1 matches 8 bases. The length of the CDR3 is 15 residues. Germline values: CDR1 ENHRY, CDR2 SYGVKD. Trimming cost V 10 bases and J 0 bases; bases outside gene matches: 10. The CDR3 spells CATYDRGHSNYGYTF. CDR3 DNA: TGTGCCACCTATGACAGGGGACATTCTAACTATGGCTACACCTTC.

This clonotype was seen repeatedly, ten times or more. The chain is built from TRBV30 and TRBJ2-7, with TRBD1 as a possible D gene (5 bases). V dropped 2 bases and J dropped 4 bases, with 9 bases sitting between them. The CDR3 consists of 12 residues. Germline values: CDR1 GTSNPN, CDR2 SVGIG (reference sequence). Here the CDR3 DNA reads TGTGCCTGGAGTATACAGGCTTACGAGCAGTACTTC. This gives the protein CAWSIQAYEQYF.

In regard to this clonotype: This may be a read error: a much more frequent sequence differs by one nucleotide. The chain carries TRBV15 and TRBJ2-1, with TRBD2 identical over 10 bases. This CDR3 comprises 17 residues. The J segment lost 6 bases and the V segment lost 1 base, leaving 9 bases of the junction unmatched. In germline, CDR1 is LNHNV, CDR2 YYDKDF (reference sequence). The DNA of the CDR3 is TGTGCCACCAGCAGAGCGAGTAGCGGGAGGTATAGCAATGAGCAGTTCTTC. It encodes CATSRASSGRYSNEQFF. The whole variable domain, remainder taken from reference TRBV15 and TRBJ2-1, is DAMVIQNPRYQVTQFGKPVTLSCSQTLNHNVMYWYQQKSSQAPKLLFHYYDKDFNNEADTPDNFQSRRPNTSFCFLDIRSPGLGDTAMYLCATSRASSGRYSNEQFFGPGTRLTVL.

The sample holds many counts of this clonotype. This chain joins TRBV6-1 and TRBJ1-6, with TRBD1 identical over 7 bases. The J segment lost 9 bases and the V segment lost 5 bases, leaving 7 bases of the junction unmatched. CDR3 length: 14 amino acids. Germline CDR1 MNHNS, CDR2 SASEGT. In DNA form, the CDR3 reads TGTGCCAGCAGTAGCCCGGGGACAGTTTCACCCCTCCACTTT. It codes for CASSSPGTVSPLHF.

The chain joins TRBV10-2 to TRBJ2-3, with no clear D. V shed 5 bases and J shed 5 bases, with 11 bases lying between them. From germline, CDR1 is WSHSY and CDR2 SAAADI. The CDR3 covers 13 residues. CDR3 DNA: TGCGCCAGCAGTAGGGTGAGTGGAGATACGCAGTATTTT. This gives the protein CASSRVSGDTQYF.

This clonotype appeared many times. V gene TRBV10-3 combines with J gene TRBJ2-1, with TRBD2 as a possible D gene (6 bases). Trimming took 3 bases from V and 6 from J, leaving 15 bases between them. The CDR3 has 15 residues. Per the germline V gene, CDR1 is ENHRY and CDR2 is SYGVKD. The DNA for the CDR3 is TGTGCCATCAGTGACCCACGGGAGAAAGGCAATGAGCAGTTCTTC. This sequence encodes CAISDPREKGNEQFF.

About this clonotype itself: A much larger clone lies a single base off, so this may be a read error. CDR3 DNA sequence: TGTGCCTGGAGGTTACGAGGGAACTCTGGAAGCACCATATATTTT. Translation gives CAWRLRGNSGSTIYF. The chain couples TRBV30 to TRBJ1-3; D gene uncertain. There are 15 residues in the CDR3. The germline CDR1 and CDR2 sequences are GTSNPN and SVGIG (reference sequence). Full variable domain (missing parts from reference TRBV30 and TRBJ1-3): SQTIHQWPATLVQPVGSPLSLECTVEGTSNPNLYWYRQAAGRGLQLLFYSVGIGQISSEVPQNLSASRPQDRQFILSSKKLLLSDSGFYLCAWRLRGNSGSTIYFGEGSWLTVV.

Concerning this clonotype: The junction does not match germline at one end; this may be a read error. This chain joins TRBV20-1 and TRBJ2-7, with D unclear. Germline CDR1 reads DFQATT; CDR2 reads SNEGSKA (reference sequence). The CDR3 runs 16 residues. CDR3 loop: CNARDLTAFFKYEQYF. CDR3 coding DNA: TGCAATGCTAGAGATCTGACGGCGTTTTTTAAGTACGAGCAGTACTTC.

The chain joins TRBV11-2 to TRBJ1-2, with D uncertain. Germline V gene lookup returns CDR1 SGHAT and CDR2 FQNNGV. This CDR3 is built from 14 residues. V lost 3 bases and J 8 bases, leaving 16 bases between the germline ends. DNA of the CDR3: TGTGCCAGCAGCTTGGTCGGGCGTCCTTTGGGCTACACCTTC. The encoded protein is CASSLVGRPLGYTF.